The following is a T cell receptor beta chain sequence with its context. The data were taken from a study of cytomegalovirus exposure and HLA in healthy donors. PCR used 60 Vbeta primers and 13 Jbeta primers. Data came from immunoSEQ multiplex PCR; TCRdb stores just in-frame clones and leaves some out. The sample includes 100,000 or so clones, 65% to 85% of them seen just once. The CDR3 totals 14 residues. V was pared by 0 bases and J by 3 bases, with 10 bases between. Germline V lookup: CDR1 SGDLS, CDR2 YYNGEE. The V and J genes are TRBV9 and TRBJ2-7; D is uncertain. Sequencing was done on a sample of PBMCs. This clonotype originated in a man between 18 and 29 years old in good health and CMV-seronegative. In DNA form, the CDR3 reads TGTGCCAGCAGCGTAGGACTGTTCGGCTACGAGCAGTACTTC. The encoded protein is CASSVGLFGYEQYF.